This TCR beta chain was identified in a study of cytomegalovirus exposure and HLA in healthy donors. The CDR3 is made up of 15 amino acids. After removal of 4 bases from V and 8 bases from J, the junction contained 8 bases not matched to a gene. Germline V CDR1 and CDR2: SGHRS, YFSETQ. As to this clone: Its antigen is as yet unknown.

Findings and limits, study-wide: The authors confirmed in vitro that three CMV-associated chains were specific for CMV antigens. For cytomegalovirus status, the classifier reportedly gave diagnoses with high specificity and sensitivity.

Clones were sequenced by immunoSEQ multiplex PCR, and TCRdb holds only the in-frame ones, with some missing. The table lists roughly 200,000 clones, roughly 81% of them singletons. Sequencing used PBMCs. The V call is TRBV5-1, the J call TRBJ2-1; 11 positions match TRBD2. The receptor was derived from a woman aged 25 to 39 in good health and CMV-seronegative. CDR3 sequence (DNA): TGCGCCAGCAGCCCGACTAGCGGGATATCTGATGAGCAGTTCTTC. Translation gives CASSPTSGISDEQFF.